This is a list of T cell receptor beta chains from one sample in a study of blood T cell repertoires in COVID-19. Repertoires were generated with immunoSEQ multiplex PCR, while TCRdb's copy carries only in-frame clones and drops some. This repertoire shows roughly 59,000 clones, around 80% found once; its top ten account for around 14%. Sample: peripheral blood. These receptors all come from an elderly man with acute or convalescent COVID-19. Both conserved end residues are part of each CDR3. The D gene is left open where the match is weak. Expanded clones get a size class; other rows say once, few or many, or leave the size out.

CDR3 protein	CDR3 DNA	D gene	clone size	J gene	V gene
CASSLFSLGGDTQYF	TGTGCCAGCAGCTTATTCAGTTTGGGGGGTGATACGCAGTATTTT	.	.	TRBJ2-3	TRBV7-2
CASSPGSLSYEQYF	TGTGCCAGCAGCCCAGGGTCGTTATCCTACGAGCAGTACTTC	.	.	TRBJ2-7	TRBV2
CASSKTADTQYF	TGTGCCAGCAGCAAAACGGCAGATACGCAGTATTTT	.	.	TRBJ2-3	TRBV21-1
CASSQEAARGSPLHF	TGTGCCAGCAGCCAAGAGGCGGCAAGAGGCTCACCCCTCCACTTT	.	once	TRBJ1-6	TRBV14
CASSRVAAYNEQFF	TGTGCCAGCTCCAGGGTTGCGGCCTACAATGAGCAGTTCTTC	.	once	TRBJ2-1	TRBV7-2
CASTGNNYGYTF	TGTGCCAGTACCGGTAATAACTATGGCTACACCTTC	.	.	TRBJ1-2	TRBV19
CASSSLAGARREELFF	TGTGCCAGCAGCTCGCTAGCGGGAGCAAGAAGAGAGGAGCTGTTTTTT	TRBD2	medium-sized	TRBJ2-2	TRBV13
CASSGGQGAANTEAFF	TGTGCCAGCAGCGGGGGACAGGGGGCTGCGAACACTGAAGCTTTCTTT	TRBD1	.	TRBJ1-1	TRBV5-8
CASSLVTGSYNEQFF	TGTGCCAGCAGCTTAGTGACAGGCTCCTACAATGAGCAGTTCTTC	.	few	TRBJ2-1	TRBV11-3
CASSLYTRMGGNSPLHF	TGTGCCAGCAGTTTATACACAAGAATGGGGGGGAATTCACCCCTCCACTTT	.	.	TRBJ1-6	TRBV28
CASSPHLGEGANYGYTF	TGTGCCAGCAGCCCTCACCTAGGAGAGGGTGCCAACTATGGCTACACCTTC	.	.	TRBJ1-2	TRBV9
CASIRRATGELFF	TGTGCCAGCATCCGGCGGGCGACCGGGGAGCTGTTTTTT	.	once	TRBJ2-2	TRBV7-9